One sample yielded the 30 T cell receptor beta chains listed below, sequenced in a study of CD8+ T cells in alopecia areata. Treatment: oral pan-JAK inhibitor, 5-10 mg twice daily. Extracted from the samples, RNA was reverse transcribed into cDNA to serve as the sequencing template. The repertoire was sequenced with immunoSEQ multiplex PCR; TCRdb's copy has only in-frame clones and lacks some. The table records about 210,000 clones, approximately 45% of them present only once. Sequenced material: CD4+ T cells sorted from blood, taken at approximately week 36, from a patient treated with tofacitinib. These receptors all come from a human donor with alopecia areata.

The J gene is TRBJ1-4, the V gene TRBV30, with D possibly being TRBD1 (5 bases). CDR3 length: 14 residues. Germline V gene sequence: CDR1 GTSNPN, CDR2 SVGIG (reference sequence). V was shortened by 0 bases and J by 4 bases, with 9 bases between the two germline ends. The CDR3 nucleotides are TGTGCCTGGAGTGTACGGGGGGTTAATGAAAAACTGTTTTTT. Its protein is CAWSVRGVNEKLFF.

The rearrangement links TRBV6-1 to TRBJ2-1; D is ambiguous. The CDR3 runs 13 residues. Trimming shortened V by 5 bases and J by 9 bases, and 14 bases separated the two germline ends. CDR1 MNHNS and CDR2 SASEGT come from the germline V gene. The CDR3 here is CASSITPPSEQFF. Written as DNA, the CDR3 is TGTGCCAGCAGTATTACACCACCAAGTGAGCAGTTCTTC.

This chain uses TRBV11-3 with TRBJ2-2, with D possibly matching TRBD1 (5 bases). Germline V gives CDR1 SGHNT, CDR2 YENEEA. The CDR3 is 16 amino acids. The V gene lost 5 bases and the J gene lost 4 bases, with 17 bases spanning the gap. CDR3 DNA: TGTGCCAGCAGCGACCGACAGACCGGTGGCACCGGGGAGCTGTTTTTT. This codes for CASSDRQTGGTGELFF.

The rearrangement uses TRBV28 and TRBJ1-1; D remains ambiguous. Germline values: CDR1 MDHEN, CDR2 SYDVKM. The V end was cut by 7 bases, the J end by 10 bases, with 13 bases between. CDR3 length: 11 amino acids. CDR3 sequence reads: CASIQLGRAFF. The CDR3 DNA is TGTGCCAGCATTCAACTCGGGAGAGCTTTCTTT.

This clone appeared a single time. V gene TRBV5-1 combines with J gene TRBJ2-5; TRBD2 matches 7 bases. Germline-derived CDR1 and CDR2 are SGHRS and YFSETQ. This CDR3 region has 15 residues. Losses at the gene ends were 4 bases for V and 5 bases for J; bases not matched to a gene: 11. CDR3 DNA sequence: TGCGCCAGCAGCCCCGGGTCCGCCGGGGGGGAGACCCAGTACTTC. Amino acids: CASSPGSAGGETQYF.

The V call is TRBV6-5, the J call TRBJ1-1; TRBD1 might be the D (5 bases). The CDR3 extends over 15 amino acids. Germline V gives CDR1 MNHEY, CDR2 SVGAGI. V lost 2 bases and J 6 bases, leaving 16 bases between the germline ends. The CDR3 loop reads CASSYGTGGRPEAFF. The CDR3 nucleotides are TGTGCCAGCAGTTACGGGACGGGGGGAAGACCTGAAGCTTTCTTT.

This clone was seen a few times. The chain couples TRBV30 to TRBJ2-2; TRBD2 is a possible D gene (6 bases). The length of the CDR3 is 14 residues. Trimming removed 3 bases at V and 0 bases at J, with 8 bases between. Germline CDR1 is GTSNPN and CDR2 is SVGIG (reference sequence). Here the CDR3 reads CAWSAGTNTGELFF. For the CDR3, the DNA is TGTGCCTGGAGCGCGGGGACGAACACCGGGGAGCTGTTTTTT.

J is TRBJ2-3 and V is TRBV28; D is perhaps TRBD1 or TRBD2 (7 bases each). The CDR3 contains 15 residues. The V end lost 2 bases, the J end lost 2 bases, and 11 bases lay between the germline ends. CDR1 is MDHEN, CDR2 SYDVKM, per germline. The chain's CDR3 is CASSLQGGYTDTQYF. CDR3 sequence (DNA): TGTGCCAGCAGTTTACAGGGGGGGTACACAGATACGCAGTATTTT.

The chain carries TRBV6-5 and TRBJ2-1; no clear D. Per germline, CDR1 MNHEY and CDR2 SVGAGI. The CDR3 spans 15 residues. The V gene lost 2 bases and the J gene lost 0 bases, with 8 bases spanning the gap. CDR3 in amino acids: CASSYGRSSYNEQFF. CDR3 nucleotide sequence: TGTGCCAGCAGTTACGGGCGGAGCTCCTACAATGAGCAGTTCTTC.

The chain uses TRBV2 and TRBJ2-1; 8 nucleotides agree with TRBD2. The CDR3 consists of 13 residues. V was pared by 7 bases and J by 10 bases, with 9 bases of the junction left unmatched. Germline loops: CDR1 SNHLY, CDR2 FYNNEI. The CDR3 here is CASKLAGPLEQFF. CDR3 nucleotides: TGTGCCAGCAAGCTAGCGGGCCCCTTGGAGCAGTTCTTC.

The chain uses TRBV15 and TRBJ2-2; possible D gene TRBD2, 5 bases. V was pared by 0 bases and J by 1 base, with 12 bases between. CDR1 and CDR2 from the germline V gene are LNHNV and YYDKDF (reference sequence). The length of the CDR3 is 17 residues. CDR3 nucleotides: TGTGCCACCAGCAGAGATCGGAGGTTAAAGAACACCGGGGAGCTGTTTTTT. Translating gives CATSRDRRLKNTGELFF.

The V and J genes are TRBV15 and TRBJ2-1, with 7 bases aligning to TRBD2. There are 16 residues in the CDR3. Per germline, CDR1 LNHNV and CDR2 YYDKDF (reference sequence). V lost 3 bases, J lost 4 bases, and 9 bases stayed unmatched. CDR3 loop: CATSRGHRTRYNEQFF. CDR3 DNA sequence: TGTGCCACCAGCAGGGGCCATCGGACTAGGTACAATGAGCAGTTCTTC.

J is TRBJ2-7 and V is TRBV14, with D perhaps being TRBD1 or TRBD2 (5 bases each). The V and J ends lost 1 base and 5 bases respectively, with 15 bases between them. Germline loops: CDR1 SGHDN, CDR2 FVKESK. The length of the CDR3 is 15 residues. CDR3 sequence (DNA): TGTGCCAGCAGCCAAGTCTCCGGGACCCATCACGAGCAGTACTTC. It is translated as CASSQVSGTHHEQYF.

This clone was seen only a few times. This chain joins TRBV19 and TRBJ2-2; 7 bases agree with TRBD2. Germline values: CDR1 LNHDA, CDR2 SQIVND (reference sequence). With 8 bases clipped from V and 5 bases from J, the junction kept 11 bases outside the gene matches. The CDR3 consists of 15 residues. CDR3 in DNA: TGTGCCAGTCCCGGGGAGGGACCGCGAACCGGGGAGCTGTTTTTT. Translated: CASPGEGPRTGELFF.

This clone has a single count. The chain carries TRBV4-1 and TRBJ2-1, with a tentative D call TRBD2 (7 bases). Trimming took 0 bases from V and 8 from J, leaving 20 bases between them. CDR1 is MGHRA and CDR2 is YSYEKL in the germline V gene. The CDR3 has 17 residues. The CDR3 sequence: CASSQDWGGGGRYEQFF. CDR3 nucleotides: TGCGCCAGCAGCCAAGATTGGGGCGGGGGCGGACGGTATGAGCAGTTCTTC.

The gene calls are TRBV15 and TRBJ2-7, with 7 bases matching TRBD1. After removal of 3 bases from V and 3 bases from J, the junction contained 5 bases not matched to a gene. The germline V gene has CDR1 LNHNV and CDR2 YYDKDF (reference sequence). The CDR3 runs to 14 residues. The CDR3 reads CATSRIRDSYEQYF. The CDR3 DNA sequence: TGTGCCACCAGCAGGATACGGGACAGCTACGAGCAGTACTTC.

This chain links TRBV10-3 with TRBJ1-2; D is possibly TRBD1 (5 bases). The CDR3 totals 13 residues. Germline V lookup: CDR1 ENHRY, CDR2 SYGVKD. The V gene lost 2 bases and the J gene lost 1 base, with 5 bases spanning the gap. Here the CDR3 DNA reads TGTGCCATCAGTGAGGGGGGTAACTATGGCTACACCTTC. This codes for CAISEGGNYGYTF.

Of note for this clone: One end of the junction is discordant with germline, which a read error may explain. V usage is TRBV7-7 and J usage is TRBJ2-1; 8 nucleotides line up with TRBD2. The CDR3 is made up of 15 amino acids. The germline gives CDR1 SSHAT, CDR2 FNYEAQ (reference sequence). CDR3: CASSRVGGRNNEQFF. CDR3 nucleotides: TGTGCTAGCAGCCGGGTGGGCGGGAGGAACAATGAGCAGTTCTTC. Filled out from reference TRBV7-7 and TRBJ2-1, the complete variable domain reads GAGVSQSPRYKVTKRGQDVTLRCDPISSHATLYWYQQALGQGPEFLTYFNYEAQPDKSGLPSDRFSAERPEGSISTLTIQRTEQRDSAMYRCASSRVGGRNNEQFFGPGTRLTVL.

This clone has only a few counts. The chain is built from TRBV29-1 and TRBJ1-1; D is unresolved. The CDR3 contains 12 residues. Trimming pared 3 bases from V and 8 bases from J, leaving 13 bases between. Germline CDR1 is SQVTM and CDR2 is ANQGSEA. CDR3 DNA sequence: TGCAGCGTTGATACAGTCGGCAGAGAAGCTTTCTTT. This sequence encodes CSVDTVGREAFF.

This clone was seen a handful of times. J is TRBJ1-1 and V is TRBV29-1; 8 bases agree with TRBD1. Germline V gives CDR1 SQVTM, CDR2 ANQGSEA. Trimming removed 2 bases from V and 11 bases from J; junction bases left unmatched: 4. The CDR3 loop spans 11 amino acids. The CDR3 loop is CSVEQGARAFF. CDR3 DNA sequence: TGCAGCGTTGAACAGGGGGCGCGTGCTTTCTTT. The full variable domain, in which reference TRBV29-1 and TRBJ1-1 provide the parts outside the CDR3, is SAVISQKPSRDICQRGTSLTIQCQVDSQVTMMFWYRQQPGQSLTLIATANQGSEATYESGFVIDKFPISRPNLTFSTLTVSNMSPEDSSIYLCSVEQGARAFFGQGTRLTVV.

The chain joins TRBV18 to TRBJ2-7; 10 bases match TRBD1. CDR3 size: 13 residues. The V and J ends lost 6 bases and 9 bases, in that order; junction bases with no gene match: 8. Germline values: CDR1 KGHSH, CDR2 LQKENI. The CDR3 nucleotides read TGTGCCAGCTCGCCAAACCGGGACAGGGGGCAGTACTTC. Encoded protein: CASSPNRDRGQYF.

The sample holds a few counts of this clone. The chain uses TRBV29-1 and TRBJ2-2; 7 bases align to TRBD1. J was trimmed by 7 bases and V by 7 bases; bases with no gene match: 6. Germline lookup yields CDR1 SQVTM and CDR2 ANQGSEA. CDR3 length: 12 amino acids. The DNA for the CDR3 is TGCAGCGCCTCCCCAGGGGGCGGGGAGCTGTTTTTT. This encodes CSASPGGGELFF.

The chain employs TRBV15 and TRBJ2-7; tentatively, D is TRBD2 (6 bases). V gave up 0 bases and J gave up 7 bases, with 22 bases separating them. The germline V gene has CDR1 LNHNV and CDR2 YYDKDF (reference sequence). CDR3 length: 17 residues. This CDR3 is CATSRDPLGNVGREQYF. Here the CDR3 DNA reads TGTGCCACCAGCAGAGACCCCCTTGGTAACGTGGGGAGGGAGCAGTACTTC.

CDR3 sequence: CASSLVPQETQYF. DNA for the CDR3: TGTGCCAGCAGCTTAGTCCCCCAAGAGACCCAGTACTTC. This chain connects TRBV7-8 to TRBJ2-5; unclear D gene. CDR1 and CDR2 (germline): SGHVS, FQNEAQ. The CDR3 contains 13 residues. V lost 1 base and J lost 1, with 4 bases in between.

This clone appeared a single time. The chain joins TRBV6-6 to TRBJ1-1; 12 positions match TRBD1. The CDR3 sequence is 15 residues long. Trimming took 6 bases from V and 7 from J; bases not matched to a gene: 9. CDR1 MNHNY and CDR2 SVGAGI come from the germline V gene (reference sequence). CDR3 in amino acids: CASSPGTGGGGEAFF. The CDR3, as DNA: TGTGCCAGCAGCCCCGGGACAGGGGGCGGCGGTGAAGCTTTCTTT.

This clone was observed a single time. The V gene is TRBV30, the J gene TRBJ1-3, with D possibly being TRBD1 (6 bases). V was clipped by 3 bases and J by 9 bases, with 12 bases between them. Per the germline V gene, CDR1 is GTSNPN and CDR2 is SVGIG (reference sequence). The CDR3 covers 12 residues. Here the CDR3 reads CAWRRQATTIYF. Written as DNA, the CDR3 is TGTGCCTGGAGGAGACAGGCCACCACCATATATTTT. Drawing the rest from reference TRBV30 and TRBJ1-3, the complete variable domain is SQTIHQWPATLVQPVGSPLSLECTVEGTSNPNLYWYRQAAGRGLQLLFYSVGIGQISSEVPQNLSASRPQDRQFILSSKKLLLSDSGFYLCAWRRQATTIYFGEGSWLTVV.

The J gene is TRBJ2-1, the V gene TRBV5-1; D is uncertain. Trimming took 3 bases from V and 8 from J, leaving 9 bases between them. CDR1 is SGHRS, CDR2 YFSETQ, per germline. The length of the CDR3 is 12 residues. CDR3 sequence: CASSSGEDEQFF. The CDR3 DNA follows: TGCGCCAGCAGCTCCGGCGAGGATGAGCAGTTCTTC.

This chain links TRBV7-9 with TRBJ2-6; possibly TRBD2 for D (6 bases). Germline loops: CDR1 SEHNR, CDR2 FQNEAQ (reference sequence). The length of the CDR3 is 17 residues. The V end was cut by 5 bases, the J end by 1 base, with 15 bases between. Here the CDR3 reads CASSPGDRVSGANVLTF. The CDR3 DNA is TGTGCCAGCAGCCCGGGAGACAGAGTATCTGGGGCCAACGTCCTGACTTTC.

This chain uses TRBV28 with TRBJ2-7; either TRBD1 or TRBD2 may fit D (5 bases each). Germline V gene data show CDR1 as MDHEN and CDR2 as SYDVKM. Trimming removed 7 bases at V and 7 bases at J, with 23 bases between. CDR3 size: 15 residues. This CDR3 reads CASTNPGQGAEEQYF. The CDR3 DNA sequence: TGTGCCAGCACCAACCCGGGGCAGGGCGCGGAAGAGCAGTACTTC.

This clone occurred many times. The chain has TRBV9 and TRBJ2-1, with 12 bases identical to TRBD2. Germline V gene data show CDR1 as SGDLS and CDR2 as YYNGEE. After removal of 0 bases from V and 6 bases from J, the junction contained 1 base not matched to a gene. This CDR3 has 15 amino acids. CDR3 amino acids: CASSVGTSGANEQFF. The CDR3 DNA reads as TGTGCCAGCAGCGTAGGGACTAGCGGGGCCAATGAGCAGTTCTTC.